This TCR beta chain was sequenced for a study of cytomegalovirus exposure and HLA in healthy donors. Points from the study as a whole: Most TCRs appeared rarely, but some public TCRs recurred in many donors.

The PCR was carried out with 60 Vbeta primers and 13 Jbeta primers. Generated by immunoSEQ multiplex PCR, the TCRdb table keeps only in-frame clones and is missing some. Its clone listing holds approximately 100,000 clones. V lost 0 bases to trimming and J lost 1 base, with 10 bases between them. CDR3 length equals 15 residues. Looked up from germline, CDR1 is SGHRS and CDR2 is YFSETQ. Turning to this clone: Antigen unknown.

The sequenced sample consisted of PBMCs. The rearrangement links TRBV5-1 to TRBJ1-2; D ambiguous. This sequence was found in a man aged 45-65 years in good health and CMV-seropositive. CDR3 sequence: CASSLVGSDNYGYTF. The CDR3 coding sequence is TGCGCCAGCAGCTTGGTCGGGAGTGATAACTATGGCTACACCTTC.